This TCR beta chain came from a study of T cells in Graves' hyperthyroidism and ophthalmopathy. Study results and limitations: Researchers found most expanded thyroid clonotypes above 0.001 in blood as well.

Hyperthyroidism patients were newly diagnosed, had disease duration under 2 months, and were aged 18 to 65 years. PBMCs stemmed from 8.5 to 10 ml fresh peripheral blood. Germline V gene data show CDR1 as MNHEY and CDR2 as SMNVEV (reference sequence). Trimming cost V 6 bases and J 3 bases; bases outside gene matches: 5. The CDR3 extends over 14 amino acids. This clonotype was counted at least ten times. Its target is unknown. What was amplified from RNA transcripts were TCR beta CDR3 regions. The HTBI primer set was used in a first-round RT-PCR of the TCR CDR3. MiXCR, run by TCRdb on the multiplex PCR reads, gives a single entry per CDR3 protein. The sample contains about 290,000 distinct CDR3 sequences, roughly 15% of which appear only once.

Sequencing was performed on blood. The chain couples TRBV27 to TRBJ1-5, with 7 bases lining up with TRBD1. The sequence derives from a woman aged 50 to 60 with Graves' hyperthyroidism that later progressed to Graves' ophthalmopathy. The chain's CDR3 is CASSQGQFNQPQHF. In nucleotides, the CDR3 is TGTGCCAGCAGCCAGGGACAGTTCAATCAGCCCCAGCATTTT.